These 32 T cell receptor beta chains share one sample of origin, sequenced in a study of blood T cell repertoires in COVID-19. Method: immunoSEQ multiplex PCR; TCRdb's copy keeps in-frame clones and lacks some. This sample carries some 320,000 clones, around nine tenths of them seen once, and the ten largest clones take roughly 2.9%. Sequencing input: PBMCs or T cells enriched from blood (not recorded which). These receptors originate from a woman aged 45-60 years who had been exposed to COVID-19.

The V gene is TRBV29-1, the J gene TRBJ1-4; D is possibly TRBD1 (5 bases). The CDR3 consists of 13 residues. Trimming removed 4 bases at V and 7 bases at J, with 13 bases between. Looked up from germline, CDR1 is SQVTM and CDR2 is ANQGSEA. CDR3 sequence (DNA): TGCAGCGTTGTTTCGGGGGTATCTGAAAAACTGTTTTTT. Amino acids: CSVVSGVSEKLFF.

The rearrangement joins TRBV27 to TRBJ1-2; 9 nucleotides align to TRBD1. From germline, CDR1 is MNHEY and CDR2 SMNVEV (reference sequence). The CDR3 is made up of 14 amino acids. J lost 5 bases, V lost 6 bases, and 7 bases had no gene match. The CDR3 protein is CASRRTGVEYGYTF. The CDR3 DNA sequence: TGTGCCAGCAGGAGGACAGGGGTGGAATATGGCTACACCTTC.

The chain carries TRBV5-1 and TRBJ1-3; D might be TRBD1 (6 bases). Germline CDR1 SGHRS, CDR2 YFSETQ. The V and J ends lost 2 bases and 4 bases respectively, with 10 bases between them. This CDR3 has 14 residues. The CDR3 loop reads CASSFGGPGNTIYF. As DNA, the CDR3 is TGCGCCAGCAGCTTCGGGGGGCCAGGAAACACCATATATTTT.

CDR3 coding DNA: TGTGCCTGGCGGACTAGCGGAGCTGGGACCCAGTACTTC. Protein sequence: CAWRTSGAGTQYF. The V gene is TRBV30, the J gene TRBJ2-5, with 10 nucleotides matching TRBD2. Germline V lookup: CDR1 GTSNPN, CDR2 SVGIG (reference sequence). With V trimmed by 5 bases and J by 7 bases, 7 bases remained unmatched. The CDR3 loop spans 13 amino acids. Combining the CDR3 with reference TRBV30 and TRBJ2-5 gives the whole variable domain SQTIHQWPATLVQPVGSPLSLECTVEGTSNPNLYWYRQAAGRGLQLLFYSVGIGQISSEVPQNLSASRPQDRQFILSSKKLLLSDSGFYLCAWRTSGAGTQYFGPGTRLLVL.

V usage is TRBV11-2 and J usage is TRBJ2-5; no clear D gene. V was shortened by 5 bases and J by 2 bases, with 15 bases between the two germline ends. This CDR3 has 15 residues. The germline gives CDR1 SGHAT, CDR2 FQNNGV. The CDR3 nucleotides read TGTGCCAGCAGCCCCTCGGTAGTGACTCAAGAGACCCAGTACTTC. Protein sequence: CASSPSVVTQETQYF.

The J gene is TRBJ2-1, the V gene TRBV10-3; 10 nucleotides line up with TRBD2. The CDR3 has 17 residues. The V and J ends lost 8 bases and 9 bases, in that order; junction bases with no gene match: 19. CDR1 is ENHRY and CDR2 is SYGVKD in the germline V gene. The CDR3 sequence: CAIGDSGGLGPWGEQFF. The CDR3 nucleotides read TGTGCCATCGGGGATAGCGGGGGGTTGGGGCCTTGGGGTGAGCAGTTCTTC.

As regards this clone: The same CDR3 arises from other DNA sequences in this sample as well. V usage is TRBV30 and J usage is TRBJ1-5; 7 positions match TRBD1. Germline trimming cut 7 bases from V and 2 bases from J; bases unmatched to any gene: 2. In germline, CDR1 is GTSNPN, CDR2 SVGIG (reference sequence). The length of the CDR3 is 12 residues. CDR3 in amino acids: CALDRGNQPQHF. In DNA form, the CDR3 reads TGTGCCTTAGACAGGGGCAATCAGCCCCAGCATTTT.

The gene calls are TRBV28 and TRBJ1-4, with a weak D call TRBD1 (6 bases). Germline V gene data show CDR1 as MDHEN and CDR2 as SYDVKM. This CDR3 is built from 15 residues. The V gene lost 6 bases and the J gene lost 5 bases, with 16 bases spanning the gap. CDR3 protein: CASRPYREGNEKLFF. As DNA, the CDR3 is TGTGCCAGCAGACCCTACAGGGAGGGGAATGAAAAACTGTTTTTT. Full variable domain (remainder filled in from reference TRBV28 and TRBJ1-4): DVKVTQSSRYLVKRTGEKVFLECVQDMDHENMFWYRQDPGLGLRLIYFSYDVKMKEKGDIPEGYSVSREKKERFSLILESASTNQTSMYLCASRPYREGNEKLFFGSGTQLSVL.

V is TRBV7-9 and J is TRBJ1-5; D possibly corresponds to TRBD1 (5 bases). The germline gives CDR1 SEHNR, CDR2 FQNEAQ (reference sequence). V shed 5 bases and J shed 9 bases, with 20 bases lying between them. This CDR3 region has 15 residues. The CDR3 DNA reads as TGTGCCAGCAGCCCGGAGACAGCCCCGCGGGGGCCCCAGCATTTT. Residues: CASSPETAPRGPQHF.

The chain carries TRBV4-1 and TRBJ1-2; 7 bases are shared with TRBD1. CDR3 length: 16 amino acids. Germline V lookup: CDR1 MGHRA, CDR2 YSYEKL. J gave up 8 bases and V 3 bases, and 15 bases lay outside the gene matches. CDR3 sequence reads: CASSHSGTAAAGGYTF. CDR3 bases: TGCGCCAGCAGCCACTCCGGGACAGCCGCCGCGGGGGGCTACACCTTC.

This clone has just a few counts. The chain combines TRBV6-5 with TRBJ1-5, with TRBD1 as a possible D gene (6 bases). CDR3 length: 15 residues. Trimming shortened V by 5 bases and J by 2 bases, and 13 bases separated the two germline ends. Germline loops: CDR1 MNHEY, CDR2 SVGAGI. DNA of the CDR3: TGTGCCAGCAGTATACAGGGAGTGGGCAATCAGCCCCAGCATTTT. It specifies CASSIQGVGNQPQHF.

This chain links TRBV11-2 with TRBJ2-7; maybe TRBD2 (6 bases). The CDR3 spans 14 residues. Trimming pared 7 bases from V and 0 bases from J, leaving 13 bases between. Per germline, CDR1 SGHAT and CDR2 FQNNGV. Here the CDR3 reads CASTIRGNSYEQYF. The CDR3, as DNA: TGTGCCAGCACCATCCGCGGGAACTCCTACGAGCAGTACTTC.

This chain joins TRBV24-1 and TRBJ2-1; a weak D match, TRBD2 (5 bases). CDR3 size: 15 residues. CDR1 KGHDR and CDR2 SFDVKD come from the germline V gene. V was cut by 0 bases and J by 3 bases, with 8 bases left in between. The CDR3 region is CATSDLRESYNEQFF. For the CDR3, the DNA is TGTGCCACCAGTGATTTGCGGGAAAGCTACAATGAGCAGTTCTTC.

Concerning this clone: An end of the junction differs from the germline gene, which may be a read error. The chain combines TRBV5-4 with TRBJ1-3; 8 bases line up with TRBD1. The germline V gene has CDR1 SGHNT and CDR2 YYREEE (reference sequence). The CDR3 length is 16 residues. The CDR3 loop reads CASSLAGQALGGTIYF. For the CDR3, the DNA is TGTGCCAGCAGTTTGGCGGGACAGGCTTTGGGGGGCACCATATATTTT.

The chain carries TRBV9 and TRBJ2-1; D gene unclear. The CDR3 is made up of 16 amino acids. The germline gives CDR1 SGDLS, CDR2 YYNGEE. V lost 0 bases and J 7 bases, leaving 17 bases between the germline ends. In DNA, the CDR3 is TGTGCCAGCAGCGTAGGCGGCAAGTCGGTGGAGAATGAGCAGTTCTTC. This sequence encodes CASSVGGKSVENEQFF.

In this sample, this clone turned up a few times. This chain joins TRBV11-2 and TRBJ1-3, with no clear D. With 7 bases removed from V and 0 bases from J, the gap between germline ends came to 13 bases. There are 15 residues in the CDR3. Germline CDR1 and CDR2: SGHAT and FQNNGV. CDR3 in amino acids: CASITTRGSGNTIYF. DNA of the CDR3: TGTGCCAGCATCACGACCCGGGGCTCTGGAAACACCATATATTTT.

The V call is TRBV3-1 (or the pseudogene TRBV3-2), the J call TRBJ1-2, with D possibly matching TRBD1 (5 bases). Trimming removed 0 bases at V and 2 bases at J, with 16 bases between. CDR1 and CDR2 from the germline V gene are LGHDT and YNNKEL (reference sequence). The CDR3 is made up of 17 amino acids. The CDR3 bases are TGTGCCAGCAGCCAAGATCGTACAGGCCGATCAAACTATGGCTACACCTTC. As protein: CASSQDRTGRSNYGYTF.

The chain's CDR3 is CASKAWDSSYNEQFF. The CDR3 nucleotides read TGTGCCAGTAAGGCTTGGGACAGTTCCTACAATGAGCAGTTCTTC. This rearrangement joins TRBV19 to TRBJ2-1; TRBD1 matches at 7 bases. Germline loops: CDR1 LNHDA, CDR2 SQIVND (reference sequence). Trimming took 7 bases from V and 1 from J; bases not matched to a gene: 7. The length of the CDR3 is 15 residues.

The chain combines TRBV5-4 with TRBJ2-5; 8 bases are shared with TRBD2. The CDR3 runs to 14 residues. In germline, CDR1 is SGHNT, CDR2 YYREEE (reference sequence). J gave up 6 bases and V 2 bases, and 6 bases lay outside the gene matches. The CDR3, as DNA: TGTGCCAGCAGCTTCGGGGGGGGCGGGAAGACCCAGTACTTC. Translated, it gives CASSFGGGGKTQYF.

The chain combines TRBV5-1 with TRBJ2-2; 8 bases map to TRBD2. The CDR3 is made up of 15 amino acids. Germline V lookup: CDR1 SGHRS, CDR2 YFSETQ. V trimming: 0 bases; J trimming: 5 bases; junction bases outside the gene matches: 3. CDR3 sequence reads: CASSLVAGRTGELFF. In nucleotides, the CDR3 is TGCGCCAGCAGCTTGGTAGCGGGGAGGACCGGGGAGCTGTTTTTT.

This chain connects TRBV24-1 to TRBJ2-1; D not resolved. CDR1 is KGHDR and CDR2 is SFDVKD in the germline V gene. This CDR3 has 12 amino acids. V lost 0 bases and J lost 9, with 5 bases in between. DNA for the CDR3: TGTGCCACCAGTGATTTGTTCGGTGAGCAGTTCTTC. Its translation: CATSDLFGEQFF.

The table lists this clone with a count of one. The DNA of the CDR3 is TGTGCCAGCAGCCGACAGGGGCCTGAGCAGTTCTTC. Its translation: CASSRQGPEQFF. The chain carries TRBV12-3 or TRBV12-4 and TRBJ2-1, with TRBD1 matching over 8 bases. V gave up 6 bases and J gave up 9 bases; unmatched junction bases: 4. CDR3 length: 12 residues.

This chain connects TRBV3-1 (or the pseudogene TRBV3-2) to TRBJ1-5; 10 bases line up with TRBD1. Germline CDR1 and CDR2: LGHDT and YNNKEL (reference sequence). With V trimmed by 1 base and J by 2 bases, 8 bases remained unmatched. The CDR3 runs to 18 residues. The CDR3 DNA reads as TGTGCCAGCAGCCAAGGCGGATTCGGACAGGGGGGCAATCAGCCCCAGCATTTT. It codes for CASSQGGFGQGGNQPQHF.

Here the CDR3 reads CASSHDQRGREYF. CDR3 coding DNA: TGTGCCAGCAGCCACGACCAGCGGGGACGGGAGTACTTC. This chain connects TRBV14 to TRBJ2-7; TRBD2 agrees at 7 bases. Per the germline V gene, CDR1 is SGHDN and CDR2 is FVKESK. The CDR3 length is 13 residues. V lost 3 bases to trimming and J lost 11 bases; unmatched junction nucleotides: 10.

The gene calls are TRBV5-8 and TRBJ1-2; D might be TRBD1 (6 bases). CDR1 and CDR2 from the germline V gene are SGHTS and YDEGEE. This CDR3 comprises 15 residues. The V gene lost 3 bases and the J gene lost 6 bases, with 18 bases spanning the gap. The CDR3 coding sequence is TGTGCCAGCAGCTGGGGTCGGGGGGCGGCTGATGGCTACACCTTC. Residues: CASSWGRGAADGYTF.

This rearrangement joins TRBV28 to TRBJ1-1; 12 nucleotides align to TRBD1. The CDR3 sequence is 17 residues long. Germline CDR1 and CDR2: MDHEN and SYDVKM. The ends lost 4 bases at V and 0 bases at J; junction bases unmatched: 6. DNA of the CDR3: TGTGCCAGCAGTTCCGTGGGGACAGGGGGCATGAACACTGAAGCTTTCTTT. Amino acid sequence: CASSSVGTGGMNTEAFF.

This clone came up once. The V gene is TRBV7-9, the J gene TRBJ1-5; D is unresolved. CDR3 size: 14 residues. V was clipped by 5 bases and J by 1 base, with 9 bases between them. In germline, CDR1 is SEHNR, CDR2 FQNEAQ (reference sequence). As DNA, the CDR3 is TGTGCCAGCAGCGCAACATCCAGCAATCAGCCCCAGCATTTT. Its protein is CASSATSSNQPQHF. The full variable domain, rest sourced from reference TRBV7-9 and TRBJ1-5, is DTGVSQNPRHKITKRGQNVTFRCDPISEHNRLYWYRQTLGQGPEFLTYFQNEAQLEKSRLLSDRFSAERPKGSFSTLEIQRTEQGDSAMYLCASSATSSNQPQHFGDGTRLSIL.

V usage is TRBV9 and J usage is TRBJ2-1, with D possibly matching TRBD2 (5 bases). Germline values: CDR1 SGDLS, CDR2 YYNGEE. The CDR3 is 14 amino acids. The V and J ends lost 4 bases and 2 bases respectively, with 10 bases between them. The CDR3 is CASSLPGTYNEQFF. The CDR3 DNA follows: TGTGCCAGCAGCTTACCGGGAACCTACAATGAGCAGTTCTTC.

CDR3 sequence (DNA): TGTGCCAGCAAAACGGGACAGGGGAGGACCGGGGAGCTGTTTTTT. It specifies CASKTGQGRTGELFF. J is TRBJ2-2 and V is TRBV27; 10 bases line up with TRBD1. There are 15 residues in the CDR3. J lost 5 bases, V lost 7 bases, and 7 bases had no gene match. CDR1 is MNHEY, CDR2 SMNVEV, per germline (reference sequence).

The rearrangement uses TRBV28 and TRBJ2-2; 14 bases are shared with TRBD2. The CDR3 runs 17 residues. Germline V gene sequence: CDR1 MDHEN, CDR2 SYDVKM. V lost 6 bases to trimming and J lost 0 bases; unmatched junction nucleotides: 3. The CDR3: CASRGLAGAPNTGELFF. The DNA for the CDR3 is TGTGCCAGCAGGGGACTAGCGGGGGCCCCGAACACCGGGGAGCTGTTTTTT.

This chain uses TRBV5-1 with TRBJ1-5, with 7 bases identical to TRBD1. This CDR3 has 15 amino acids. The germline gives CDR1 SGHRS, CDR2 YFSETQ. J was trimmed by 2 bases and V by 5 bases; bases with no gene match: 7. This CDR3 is CASRPTGFGNQPQHF. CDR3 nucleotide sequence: TGCGCCAGCAGGCCGACAGGGTTCGGCAATCAGCCCCAGCATTTT.

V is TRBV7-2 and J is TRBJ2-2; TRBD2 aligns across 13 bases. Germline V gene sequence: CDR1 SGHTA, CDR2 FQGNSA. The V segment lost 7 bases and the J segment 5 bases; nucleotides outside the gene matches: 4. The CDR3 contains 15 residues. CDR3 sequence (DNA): TGTGCCAGCATCAGGACTAGCGGGGGAACCGGGGAGCTGTTTTTT. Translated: CASIRTSGGTGELFF. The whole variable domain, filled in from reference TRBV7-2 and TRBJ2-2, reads GAGVSQSPSNKVTEKGKDVELRCDPISGHTALYWYRQSLGQGLEFLIYFQGNSAPDKSGLPSDRFSAERTGGSVSTLTIQRTQQEDSAVYLCASIRTSGGTGELFFGEGSRLTVL.